The 20 T cell receptor beta chains below were found in one sample sequenced in a study of cytomegalovirus exposure and HLA in healthy donors. PCR employed 60 Vbeta and 13 Jbeta primers. Sequencing was performed with immunoSEQ multiplex PCR; in TCRdb, only in-frame clones are kept and a portion is missing. The sample has over 30,000 clones, 86% seen once; the top ten hold 11%. Sequenced material: PBMCs. The receptors shown here come from a woman aged 35 to 49 in good health and CMV-seropositive.

The chain recombines TRBV9 with TRBJ2-3; 9 bases are a match to TRBD1. The CDR3 has 17 residues. The V gene end was trimmed by 0 bases and the J gene end by 4 bases; junction bases not matched to a gene: 9. CDR1 is SGDLS, CDR2 YYNGEE, per germline. CDR3 bases: TGTGCCAGCAGCGTAGTCCCGACAGGGGGTGGGGCAGATACGCAGTATTTT. Its translation is CASSVVPTGGGADTQYF. The full variable domain, in which reference TRBV9 and TRBJ2-3 provide the parts outside the CDR3, is DSGVTQTPKHLITATGQRVTLRCSPRSGDLSVYWYQQSLDQGLQFLIQYYNGEERAKGNILERFSAQQFPDLHSELNLSSLELGDSALYFCASSVVPTGGGADTQYFGPGTRLTVL.

V usage is TRBV7-9 and J usage is TRBJ2-2; TRBD1 agrees at 10 bases. The CDR3 spans 13 residues. Per germline, CDR1 SEHNR and CDR2 FQNEAQ (reference sequence). Here the CDR3 reads CADAGQGPGELFF. The CDR3 DNA is TGTGCAGATGCGGGACAGGGGCCCGGGGAGCTGTTTTTT.

The genes are TRBV4-3 and TRBJ2-1, with unresolved D. The CDR3 covers 14 residues. Per the germline V gene, CDR1 is LGHNA and CDR2 is YSLEER. The germline V and J ends were trimmed by 0 bases and 4 bases, with 7 bases remaining between them. This CDR3 is CASSQDNSYNEQFF. Written as DNA, the CDR3 is TGCGCCAGCAGCCAAGACAACTCGTACAATGAGCAGTTCTTC.

V and J are TRBV19 and TRBJ2-4; TRBD2 might be the D (5 bases). The CDR3 is 14 amino acids. Germline lookup yields CDR1 LNHDA and CDR2 SQIVND (reference sequence). V gave up 2 bases and J gave up 5 bases, with 10 bases separating them. The CDR3 nucleotides read TGTGCCAGTAGTATAAGACTAAAACAAAACATTCAGTACTTC. Protein sequence: CASSIRLKQNIQYF.

With respect to this clone: The sample has other DNA sequences that encode this CDR3 too. V gene TRBV19 combines with J gene TRBJ1-3, with D possibly being TRBD1 (5 bases). Germline CDR1 LNHDA, CDR2 SQIVND (reference sequence). The CDR3 loop spans 16 amino acids. Deletions cut 6 bases from V and 3 bases from J, with 18 bases between. CDR3 sequence reads: CASSIGGGAVGNTIYF. CDR3 DNA sequence: TGTGCCAGTAGCATCGGCGGGGGTGCAGTTGGAAACACCATATATTTT.

This chain connects TRBV28 to TRBJ1-2, with a weak D call TRBD1 (5 bases). Trimming left V 3 bases short and J 0 bases short, with 14 bases between. Germline lookup yields CDR1 MDHEN and CDR2 SYDVKM. The CDR3 is made up of 16 amino acids. CDR3 in amino acids: CASSFPQADANYGYTF. The CDR3, as DNA: TGTGCCAGCAGTTTCCCACAGGCAGACGCTAACTATGGCTACACCTTC.

V and J are TRBV29-1 and TRBJ2-2; 13 positions agree with TRBD2. V lost 7 bases, J lost 6 bases, and 5 bases stayed unmatched. Germline loops: CDR1 SQVTM, CDR2 ANQGSEA. This CDR3 contains 14 residues. CDR3 sequence (DNA): TGCAGCGGGGGACTAGCGGGGACCTCCGGGGAGCTGTTTTTT. Amino acid sequence: CSGGLAGTSGELFF.

The chain links TRBV11-3 to TRBJ2-5; D perhaps matches TRBD1 (6 bases). The CDR3 consists of 16 residues. Looked up from germline, CDR1 is SGHNT and CDR2 is YENEEA. Trimming cost V 2 bases and J 3 bases, with 16 bases left between them. The CDR3 spells CASSLNLGGSEETQYF. In nucleotides, the CDR3 is TGTGCCAGCAGCTTAAACCTAGGGGGTTCGGAAGAGACCCAGTACTTC.

V is TRBV30 and J is TRBJ2-5; D gene ambiguous. V was pared by 2 bases and J by 2 bases, with 6 bases between. There are 12 residues in the CDR3. Germline V CDR1 and CDR2: GTSNPN, SVGIG (reference sequence). DNA of the CDR3: TGTGCCTGGAGTTTTGCGCAAGAGACCCAGTACTTC. This gives the protein CAWSFAQETQYF.

This clone was seen more than once but under ten times. This chain connects TRBV6-1 to TRBJ2-7, with 8 bases identical to TRBD2. With 6 bases clipped from V and 3 bases from J, the junction kept 7 bases outside the gene matches. The V gene's germline CDR1 is MNHNS and CDR2 SASEGT. The CDR3 is 14 amino acids. This chain's CDR3 is CASRKTGTSYEQYF. DNA for the CDR3: TGTGCCAGCAGGAAAACCGGGACTAGCTACGAGCAGTACTTC.

This clone showed up just a few times. This chain joins TRBV5-6 and TRBJ1-2; the D gene is possibly TRBD1 (6 bases). The CDR3 is made up of 18 amino acids. Germline values: CDR1 SGHDT, CDR2 YYEEEE. Trimming took off 0 bases at V and 6 bases at J, with 24 bases between the two ends. CDR3 nucleotides: TGTGCCAGCAGCTTGGAAGTCGGGTCCGGGACACCTGGTCATGGCTACACCTTC. This translates into CASSLEVGSGTPGHGYTF. The whole variable domain, remainder taken from reference TRBV5-6 and TRBJ1-2, is DAGVTQSPTHLIKTRGQQVTLRCSPKSGHDTVSWYQQALGQGPQFIFQYYEEEERQRGNFPDRFSGHQFPNYSSELNVNALLLGDSALYLCASSLEVGSGTPGHGYTFGSGTRLTVV.

The chain uses TRBV28 and TRBJ2-7; no clear D. Looked up from germline, CDR1 is MDHEN and CDR2 is SYDVKM. The CDR3 has 12 residues. V gave up 5 bases and J gave up 4 bases, with 9 bases separating them. Here the CDR3 reads CASSTPRYEQYF. DNA for the CDR3: TGTGCCAGCAGTACGCCCAGGTACGAGCAGTACTTC.

This clone was recorded once. The chain carries TRBV11-2 and TRBJ2-1; 8 nucleotides line up with TRBD2. V trimming: 5 bases; J trimming: 3 bases; junction bases outside the gene matches: 15. Germline CDR1 and CDR2: SGHAT and FQNNGV. The CDR3 length is 18 residues. The CDR3 region is CASSPGRAGGRFYNEQFF. CDR3 sequence (DNA): TGTGCCAGCAGCCCCGGGCGGGCGGGGGGCCGATTCTACAATGAGCAGTTCTTC.

J is TRBJ1-5 and V is TRBV7-9, with 7 bases aligning to TRBD1. This CDR3 has 15 amino acids. Germline assignment: CDR1 SEHNR and CDR2 FQNEAQ (reference sequence). Trimming at V came to 4 bases and at J to 6 bases, leaving 9 bases not matched to a gene. The CDR3 nucleotides read TGTGCCAGCAGCTCGACAGGGAATCGGGGTCAGCCCCAGCATTTT. Encoded protein: CASSSTGNRGQPQHF.

J is TRBJ2-5 and V is TRBV7-8, with 12 positions matching TRBD2. The J call may be faulty, since TRBJ2-7 better matches the DNA end. This CDR3 contains 15 residues. Germline V lookup: CDR1 SGHVS, CDR2 FQNEAQ. CDR3 protein: CASSKGTSGSYEQYF. CDR3 coding DNA: TGTGCCAGCAGCAAAGGGACTAGCGGGTCCTACGAGCAGTACTTC.

The CDR3 bases are TGTGCCAGCAGCTCTCGGACAGGGCCTAACTATGGCTACACCTTC. Translated, it gives CASSSRTGPNYGYTF. The genes are TRBV7-2 and TRBJ1-2; 8 nucleotides line up with TRBD1. V was pared by 4 bases and J by 0 bases, with 4 bases of the junction left unmatched. Germline loops: CDR1 SGHTA, CDR2 FQGNSA. The CDR3 runs 15 residues.

The V and J genes are TRBV7-2 and TRBJ2-7; 13 nucleotides align to TRBD2. The V gene's germline CDR1 is SGHTA and CDR2 FQGNSA. The CDR3 spans 15 residues. V dropped 3 bases and J dropped 2; count of bases not matched to a gene: 1. CDR3 coding DNA: TGTGCCAGCAGCTTCGGACTAGCGGGGGCCTACGAGCAGTACTTC. This translates into CASSFGLAGAYEQYF.

The chain links TRBV5-4 to TRBJ1-6; 9 bases agree with TRBD1. The length of the CDR3 is 19 residues. Germline-derived CDR1 and CDR2 are SGHNT and YYREEE (reference sequence). Losses at the gene ends were 0 bases for V and 0 bases for J; bases not matched to a gene: 7. The CDR3 DNA is TGTGCCAGCAGCTTGGACAGGGGGCCCTCGAGCTCCTATAATTCACCCCTCCACTTT. Its translation is CASSLDRGPSSSYNSPLHF.

The chain carries TRBV6-4 and TRBJ2-1; D is undetermined. CDR1 and CDR2 (germline): MRHNA, SNTAGT. Trimming took off 0 bases at V and 16 bases at J, with 13 bases between the two ends. This CDR3 contains 12 residues. As DNA, the CDR3 is TGTGCCAGCAGTGACTCCTACGAGCGACGATTCTTC. As protein: CASSDSYERRFF.

The J gene is TRBJ2-5, the V gene TRBV5-6, with D possibly being TRBD2 (6 bases). Germline CDR1 SGHDT, CDR2 YYEEEE. V was trimmed by 2 bases and J by 2 bases, leaving 10 bases between them. The CDR3 has 14 residues. The CDR3 coding sequence is TGTGCCAGCAGCTTCGGCGGGAAACAAGAGACCCAGTACTTC. Amino acid sequence: CASSFGGKQETQYF.